This TCR beta chain was obtained from a study of T cells in Graves' hyperthyroidism and ophthalmopathy. Study details: Prior to any treatment, at the point of initial diagnosis, peripheral blood was collected.

As regards this clonotype: Its antigen is still unknown.

Authors of the study amplified TCR beta CDR3 regions from RNA transcripts. HTBI primers were used for first-round RT-PCR of the TCR CDR3. A single record per CDR3 protein comes from TCRdb applying MiXCR to the multiplex PCR reads. This table has around 690,000 distinct CDR3 sequences, roughly 20% appearing once. Trimming left V 6 bases short and J 7 bases short, with 19 bases between. Germline V CDR1 and CDR2: MNHNS, SASEGT. The CDR3 contains 16 residues. Broader study findings: Blood also showed most of the thyroid clonotypes that were expanded above 0.001.

The chain has TRBV6-1 and TRBJ1-6; unclear D gene. Sequenced input: blood. This receptor was obtained from a man aged 25 to 40 with Graves' ophthalmopathy. CDR3 DNA sequence: TGTGCCAGCAGCCTACCGGCGAGAGGAGGAAATTCACCCCTCCACTTT. It yields the protein CASSLPARGGNSPLHF.